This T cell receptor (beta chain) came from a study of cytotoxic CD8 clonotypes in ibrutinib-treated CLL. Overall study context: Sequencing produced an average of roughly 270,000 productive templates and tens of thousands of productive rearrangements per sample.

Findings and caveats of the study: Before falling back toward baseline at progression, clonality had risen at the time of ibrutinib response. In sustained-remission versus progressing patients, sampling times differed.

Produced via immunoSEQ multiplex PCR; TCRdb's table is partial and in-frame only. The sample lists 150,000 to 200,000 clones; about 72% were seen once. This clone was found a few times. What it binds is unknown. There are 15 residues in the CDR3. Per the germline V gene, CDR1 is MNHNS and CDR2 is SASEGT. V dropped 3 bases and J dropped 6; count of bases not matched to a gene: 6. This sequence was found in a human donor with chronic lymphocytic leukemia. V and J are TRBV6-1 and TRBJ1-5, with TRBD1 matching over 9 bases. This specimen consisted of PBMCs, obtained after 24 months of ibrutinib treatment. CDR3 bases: TGTGCCAGCAGTGAGGGGACAGGGAACAGTCAGCCCCAGCATTTT. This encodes CASSEGTGNSQPQHF.